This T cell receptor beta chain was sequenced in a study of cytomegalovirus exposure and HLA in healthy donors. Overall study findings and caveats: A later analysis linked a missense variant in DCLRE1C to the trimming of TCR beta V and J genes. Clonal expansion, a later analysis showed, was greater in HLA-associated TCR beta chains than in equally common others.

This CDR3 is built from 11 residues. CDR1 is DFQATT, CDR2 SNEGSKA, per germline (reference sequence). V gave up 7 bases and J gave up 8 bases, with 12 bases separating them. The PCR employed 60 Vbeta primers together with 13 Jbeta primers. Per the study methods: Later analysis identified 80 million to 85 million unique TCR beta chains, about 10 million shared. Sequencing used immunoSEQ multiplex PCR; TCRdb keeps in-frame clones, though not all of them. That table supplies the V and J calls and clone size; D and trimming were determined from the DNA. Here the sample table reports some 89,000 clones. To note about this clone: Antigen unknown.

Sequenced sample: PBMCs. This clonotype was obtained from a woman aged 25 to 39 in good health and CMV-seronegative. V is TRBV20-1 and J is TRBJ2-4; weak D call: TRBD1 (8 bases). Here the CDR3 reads CSGTGRDIQYF. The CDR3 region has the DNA TGCAGTGGGACAGGGAGGGACATTCAGTACTTC.